This entry lists 18 T cell receptor beta chains sequenced from one sample in a study of shared clonotypes between healthy human individuals. This table comes from immunoSEQ multiplex PCR, and its TCRdb copy is limited to in-frame clones, with some not included. The sample consists of more than 1 million clones, approximately 80% of them appearing once. The specimen sequenced was memory CD4+ T cells from PBMCs. Noted subset: CD45RA-negative fraction. The receptor source for this set is a man between 18 and 35 years old in good health. Some clones in this sample may be carry-over from other donors' samples.

The chain is built from TRBV28 and TRBJ2-1, with D tentatively TRBD2 (6 bases). The CDR3 consists of 15 residues. Trimming left V 5 bases short and J 6 bases short, with 17 bases between. The germline V gene encodes CDR1 MDHEN and CDR2 SYDVKM. This CDR3 reads CASSRLGGAFNEQFF. CDR3 DNA sequence: TGTGCCAGCAGTCGACTAGGTGGAGCCTTCAATGAGCAGTTCTTC.

This sequence joins TRBV7-3 and TRBJ1-2, with D unclear. This CDR3 has 13 amino acids. Germline V lookup: CDR1 SGHTA, CDR2 FQGTGA. Deletions cut 0 bases from V and 7 bases from J, with 9 bases between. CDR3 nucleotide sequence: TGTGCCAGCAGCTTAACCGCGCACGGTGGCTACACCTTC. Translating it yields CASSLTAHGGYTF.

The CDR3 here is CASSLEGSLFSGNTIYF. The CDR3 DNA follows: TGCGCCAGCAGCTTGGAGGGTTCCTTATTCTCTGGAAACACCATATATTTT. The chain couples TRBV5-1 to TRBJ1-3; D is undetermined. Germline V gene lookup returns CDR1 SGHRS and CDR2 YFSETQ. The CDR3 extends over 17 amino acids. Trimming removed 0 bases at V and 0 bases at J, with 13 bases between.

This clone was detected only once. This sequence joins TRBV19 and TRBJ2-7; 8 bases are shared with TRBD1. After removal of 1 base from V and 1 base from J, the junction contained 3 bases not matched to a gene. Germline CDR1 LNHDA, CDR2 SQIVND (reference sequence). The CDR3 covers 15 residues. The CDR3 nucleotides read TGTGCCAGTAGTATAGCAGGGGGCCCGTCCTACGAGCAGTACTTC. Protein: CASSIAGGPSYEQYF.

The gene calls are TRBV20-1 and TRBJ2-1; D may be TRBD1 (6 bases). Trimming left V 6 bases short and J 9 bases short, with 12 bases between. The CDR3 is 11 amino acids. Germline V CDR1 and CDR2: DFQATT, SNEGSKA (reference sequence). CDR3 amino acids: CSAQQGPEQFF. In nucleotides, the CDR3 is TGCAGTGCCCAACAGGGCCCTGAGCAGTTCTTC.

Note on this clone: This same CDR3 is encoded by further DNA sequences in the sample. This sequence joins TRBV7-2 and TRBJ2-7; D is unresolved. The CDR3 consists of 12 residues. The germline V gene has CDR1 SGHTA and CDR2 FQGNSA. Trimming pared 5 bases from V and 2 bases from J, leaving 7 bases between. Here the CDR3 reads CASSLRPYEQYF. The CDR3 bases are TGTGCCAGCAGCCTCAGGCCCTACGAGCAGTACTTC.

This chain uses TRBV6-5 with TRBJ1-2, with D maybe TRBD1 (5 bases). With 3 bases removed from V and 4 bases from J, the gap between germline ends came to 9 bases. CDR3 length: 13 residues. In germline, CDR1 is MNHEY, CDR2 SVGAGI. The CDR3 region is CASSYGTLYGYTF. CDR3 in DNA: TGTGCCAGCAGTTATGGGACCCTCTATGGCTACACCTTC.

The chain joins TRBV5-6 to TRBJ1-2; the match to TRBD1 covers 8 bases. This CDR3 region has 17 residues. With 0 bases clipped from V and 5 bases from J, the junction kept 12 bases outside the gene matches. Germline assignment: CDR1 SGHDT and CDR2 YYEEEE. The CDR3 protein is CASSLAPGGGLLYGYTF. The DNA of the CDR3 is TGTGCCAGCAGCTTGGCGCCAGGGGGCGGCCTCCTATATGGCTACACCTTC.

The sample holds many counts of this clone. The chain is built from TRBV14 and TRBJ1-2, with a possible D match to TRBD1 (6 bases). Trimming removed 0 bases at V and 2 bases at J, with 16 bases between. The CDR3 contains 17 residues. From germline, CDR1 is SGHDN and CDR2 FVKESK. CDR3 sequence (DNA): TGTGCCAGCAGCCAAGATCGCGACCACAGGGCGAACTATGGCTACACCTTC. This gives the protein CASSQDRDHRANYGYTF.

V and J are TRBV5-1 and TRBJ2-6; no clear D. Germline V lookup: CDR1 SGHRS, CDR2 YFSETQ. This CDR3 region has 15 residues. V was cut by 0 bases and J by 0 bases, with 4 bases left in between. The CDR3 DNA sequence: TGCGCCAGCAGCTTGGTAACCTCTGGGGCCAACGTCCTGACTTTC. Amino acid sequence: CASSLVTSGANVLTF.

V gene TRBV7-9 combines with J gene TRBJ2-7; 8 positions match TRBD2. Germline values: CDR1 SEHNR, CDR2 FQNEAQ (reference sequence). The CDR3 extends over 15 amino acids. The trim removed 2 bases at V and 4 bases at J, leaving 7 bases unmatched. In DNA, the CDR3 is TGTGCCAGCAGCTTAAAACGAGCGGGAGCATACGAGCAGTACTTC. Translation: CASSLKRAGAYEQYF.

The chain employs TRBV7-9 and TRBJ2-7; 9 bases agree with TRBD1. CDR3 length: 17 amino acids. The J segment lost 4 bases and the V segment lost 4 bases, leaving 14 bases of the junction unmatched. Germline loops: CDR1 SEHNR, CDR2 FQNEAQ (reference sequence). The DNA for the CDR3 is TGTGCCAGCAGCTCTATAAAAAGCGGACAGGGGCCTTACGAGCAGTACTTC. This sequence encodes CASSSIKSGQGPYEQYF.

V and J are TRBV7-9 and TRBJ1-2; unclear D gene. From germline, CDR1 is SEHNR and CDR2 FQNEAQ (reference sequence). This CDR3 contains 14 residues. Trimming took off 0 bases at V and 0 bases at J, with 5 bases between the two ends. CDR3 protein: CASSLAASNYGYTF. CDR3 nucleotides: TGTGCCAGCAGCTTAGCAGCCTCTAACTATGGCTACACCTTC.

The genes are TRBV4-1 and TRBJ2-1, with 8 positions matching TRBD2. This CDR3 spans 17 amino acids. Germline V gives CDR1 MGHRA, CDR2 YSYEKL. The ends lost 3 bases at V and 6 bases at J; junction bases unmatched: 13. CDR3 sequence reads: CASSQGGQRERSNEQFF. CDR3 DNA sequence: TGCGCCAGCAGCCAGGGCGGTCAGCGGGAGAGGTCCAATGAGCAGTTCTTC.

This chain joins TRBV19 and TRBJ1-1, with 8 positions matching TRBD1. Unmatched junction bases numbered 5, after V lost 5 bases and J lost 0 bases. Germline V gives CDR1 LNHDA, CDR2 SQIVND (reference sequence). The CDR3 totals 15 residues. The CDR3 reads CASSLRQGLNTEAFF. As DNA, the CDR3 is TGTGCCAGTAGTCTCCGACAGGGGTTGAACACTGAAGCTTTCTTT.

The rearrangement uses TRBV4-1 and TRBJ2-1; 12 bases are a match to TRBD2. The CDR3 runs 20 residues. Germline lookup yields CDR1 MGHRA and CDR2 YSYEKL. The junction had 12 bases not matched to a gene; V was cut back by 1 base and J by 2 bases. This CDR3 is CASSQVLGRLAGATYNEQFF. The CDR3 DNA is TGCGCCAGCAGCCAAGTTCTAGGACGACTAGCGGGAGCCACCTACAATGAGCAGTTCTTC.

The J gene is TRBJ1-1, the V gene TRBV9; D is perhaps TRBD1 (6 bases). CDR1 is SGDLS and CDR2 is YYNGEE in the germline V gene. The CDR3 covers 13 residues. With 4 bases removed from V and 5 bases from J, the gap between germline ends came to 12 bases. For the CDR3, the DNA is TGTGCCAGCAGCTACAGGGATAGGACTGAAGCTTTCTTT. As protein: CASSYRDRTEAFF.

The chain joins TRBV27 to TRBJ2-1; TRBD2 aligns across 12 bases. Germline lookup yields CDR1 MNHEY and CDR2 SMNVEV (reference sequence). There are 14 residues in the CDR3. Trimming removed 6 bases from V and 6 bases from J; junction bases left unmatched: 3. As DNA, the CDR3 is TGTGCCAGCAGCCGGACTAGCGGGACCAATGAGCAGTTCTTC. Its protein is CASSRTSGTNEQFF.